Below are 5 T cell receptor beta chains sequenced from a single sample in a study of T-cell memory formation after mild COVID-19. TCRdb re-analysed the 5' RACE reads in MiXCR, keeping a single row per CDR3 protein. The sample carries 25,000 to 35,000 distinct CDR3 sequences, around 20% recorded once. Sequencing used PBMCs or a T cell subset sorted from them (not recorded which). These receptors originate from an adult who had mild COVID-19 (a few samples of this study predate the infection). Cell type and time point are not known.

V and J are TRBV6-2 or TRBV6-3 and TRBJ2-1, with 8 bases that match TRBD1. With V trimmed by 8 bases and J by 1 base, 1 base remained unmatched. CDR1 MNHEY and CDR2 SVGEGT come from the germline V gene. The CDR3 totals 13 residues. The CDR3 DNA is TGTGCCAGCCGGGACAGGTCCTACAATGAGCAGTTCTTC. This sequence encodes CASRDRSYNEQFF.

This clonotype has a count of ten or more. The gene calls are TRBV4-2 and TRBJ2-1; 10 bases map to TRBD2. The junction had 11 bases not matched to a gene; V was cut back by 3 bases and J by 6 bases. This CDR3 comprises 17 residues. The germline V gene has CDR1 LGHNA and CDR2 YNFKEQ. CDR3 loop: CASSQYTSSGSSNEQFF. In DNA form, the CDR3 reads TGTGCCAGCAGCCAGTATACTTCTAGCGGGAGTAGCAATGAGCAGTTCTTC.

This clonotype was counted at least ten times. The chain employs TRBV7-8 and TRBJ1-2, with D possibly being TRBD1 (6 bases). The CDR3 loop spans 14 amino acids. V was shortened by 2 bases and J by 6 bases, with 13 bases between the two germline ends. Germline loops: CDR1 SGHVS, CDR2 FQNEAQ. The CDR3 DNA follows: TGTGCCAGCAGCTTACTACAGGGCGAGGATGGCTACACCTTC. Translation: CASSLLQGEDGYTF. The whole variable domain, remainder taken from reference TRBV7-8 and TRBJ1-2, is GAGVSQSPRYKVAKRGQDVALRCDPISGHVSLFWYQQALGQGPEFLTYFQNEAQLDKSGLPSDRFFAERPEGSVSTLKIQRTQQEDSAVYLCASSLLQGEDGYTFGSGTRLTVV.

This clonotype was recorded many times. This sequence joins TRBV6-6 and TRBJ1-4; TRBD1 aligns across 9 bases. The J segment lost 6 bases and the V segment lost 7 bases, leaving 6 bases of the junction unmatched. CDR1 and CDR2 from the germline V gene are MNHNY and SVGAGI (reference sequence). The CDR3 contains 14 residues. The CDR3 here is CASTDRGSDEKLFF. In DNA form, the CDR3 reads TGTGCCAGCACCGACAGGGGGTCGGATGAAAAACTGTTTTTT.

The chain is built from TRBV12-3 or TRBV12-4 and TRBJ2-1, with 8 nucleotides matching TRBD2. CDR3 length: 15 amino acids. V was pared by 1 base and J by 8 bases, with 7 bases of the junction left unmatched. The CDR3 nucleotides are TGTGCCAGCAGTTTAGGAGCGGGGGCTGTAGATGAGCAGTTCTTC. Translated: CASSLGAGAVDEQFF.